The clone carrying this T cell receptor (beta chain) was seen many times. Its cognate antigen is unknown. The data originate from a study of early T cells in non-severe SARS-CoV-2 infection. Study as a whole: From unsorted whole blood, bulk RNA was sequenced, and the chains remained unpaired.

In the library, individual cDNA molecules carried attached unique molecular identifiers. From the 5' RACE reads, TCRdb called clonotypes with MiXCR, one entry per CDR3 protein. The sample lists approximately 76,000 distinct CDR3 sequences, around 11% occurring once. The study's findings and limits: The matching step, a VDJdb search, favored anti-spike CD8 responses and missed private and CD4 specificities.

Sequencing was done on a sample of whole blood. The clonotype originates from an adult who was a healthcare worker with PCR-confirmed SARS-CoV-2 infection or an uninfected control (not recorded which).

CDR3 bases: TGCAGCGTCCAGGGGGGCGAGACTGAAGCTTTCTTT. Residues: CSVQGGETEAFF. The rearrangement uses TRBV29-1 and TRBJ1-1; 7 nucleotides agree with TRBD1. From germline, CDR1 is SQVTM and CDR2 ANQGSEA. The V gene end was trimmed by 6 bases and the J gene end by 5 bases; junction bases not matched to a gene: 6. CDR3 length: 12 amino acids. Drawing the rest from reference TRBV29-1 and TRBJ1-1, the complete variable domain is SAVISQKPSRDICQRGTSLTIQCQVDSQVTMMFWYRQQPGQSLTLIATANQGSEATYESGFVIDKFPISRPNLTFSTLTVSNMSPEDSSIYLCSVQGGETEAFFGQGTRLTVV.